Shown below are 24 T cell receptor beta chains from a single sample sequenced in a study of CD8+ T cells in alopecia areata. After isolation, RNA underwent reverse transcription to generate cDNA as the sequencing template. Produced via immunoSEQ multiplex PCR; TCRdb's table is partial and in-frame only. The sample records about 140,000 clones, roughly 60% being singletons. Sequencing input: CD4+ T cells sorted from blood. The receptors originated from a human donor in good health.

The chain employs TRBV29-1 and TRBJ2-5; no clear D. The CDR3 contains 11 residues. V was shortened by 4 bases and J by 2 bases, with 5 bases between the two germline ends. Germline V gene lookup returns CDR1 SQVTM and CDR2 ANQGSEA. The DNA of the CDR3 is TGCAGCGTTGCAGTTCAAGAGACCCAGTACTTC. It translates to CSVAVQETQYF.

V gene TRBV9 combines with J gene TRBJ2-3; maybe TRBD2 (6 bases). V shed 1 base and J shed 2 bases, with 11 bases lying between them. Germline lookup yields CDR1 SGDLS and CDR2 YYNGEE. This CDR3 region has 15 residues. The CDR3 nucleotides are TGTGCCAGCAGCGTAACGCGGGGAAACACAGATACGCAGTATTTT. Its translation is CASSVTRGNTDTQYF.

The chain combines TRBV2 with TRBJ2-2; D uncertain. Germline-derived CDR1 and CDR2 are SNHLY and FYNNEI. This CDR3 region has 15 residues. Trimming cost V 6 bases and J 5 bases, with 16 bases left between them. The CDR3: CASRPGSAGTGELFF. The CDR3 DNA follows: TGTGCCAGCAGGCCGGGTTCAGCTGGGACCGGGGAGCTGTTTTTT.

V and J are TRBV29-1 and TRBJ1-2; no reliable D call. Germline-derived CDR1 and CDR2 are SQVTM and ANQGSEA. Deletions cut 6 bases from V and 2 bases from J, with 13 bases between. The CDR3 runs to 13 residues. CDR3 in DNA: TGCAGCGTATGGTCGCCCCGGAACTATGGCTACACCTTC. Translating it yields CSVWSPRNYGYTF.

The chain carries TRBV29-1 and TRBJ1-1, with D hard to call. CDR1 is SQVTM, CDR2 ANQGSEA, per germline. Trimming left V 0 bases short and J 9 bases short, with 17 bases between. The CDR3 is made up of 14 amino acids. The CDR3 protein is CSVEDGGQQPKAFF. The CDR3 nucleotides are TGCAGCGTTGAAGATGGCGGCCAGCAACCTAAAGCTTTCTTT.

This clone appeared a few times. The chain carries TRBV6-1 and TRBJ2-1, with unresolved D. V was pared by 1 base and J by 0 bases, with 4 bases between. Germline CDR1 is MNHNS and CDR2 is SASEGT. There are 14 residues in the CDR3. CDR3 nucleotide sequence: TGTGCCAGCAGTGAAGGGGGCTCCTACAATGAGCAGTTCTTC. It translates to CASSEGGSYNEQFF.

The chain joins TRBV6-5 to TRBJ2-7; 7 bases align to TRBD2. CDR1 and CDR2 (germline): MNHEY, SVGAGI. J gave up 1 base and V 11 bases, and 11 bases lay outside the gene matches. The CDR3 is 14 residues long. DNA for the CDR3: TGTGCCTGCCGCCCGGGAGGTCGTTCCTACGAGCAGTACTTC. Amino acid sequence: CACRPGGRSYEQYF.

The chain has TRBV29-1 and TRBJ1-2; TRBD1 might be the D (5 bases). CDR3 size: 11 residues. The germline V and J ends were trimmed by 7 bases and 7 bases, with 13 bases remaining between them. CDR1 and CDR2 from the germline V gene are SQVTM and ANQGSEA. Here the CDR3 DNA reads TGCAGCGATAGAACAGGCGTTGGCTACACCTTC. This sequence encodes CSDRTGVGYTF.

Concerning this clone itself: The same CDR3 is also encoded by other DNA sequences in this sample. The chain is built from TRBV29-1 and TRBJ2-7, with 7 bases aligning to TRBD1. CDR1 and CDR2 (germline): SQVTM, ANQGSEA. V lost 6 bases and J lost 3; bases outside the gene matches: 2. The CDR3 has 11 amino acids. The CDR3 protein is CSVGTVYEQYF. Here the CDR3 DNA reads TGCAGCGTCGGGACAGTCTACGAGCAGTACTTC.

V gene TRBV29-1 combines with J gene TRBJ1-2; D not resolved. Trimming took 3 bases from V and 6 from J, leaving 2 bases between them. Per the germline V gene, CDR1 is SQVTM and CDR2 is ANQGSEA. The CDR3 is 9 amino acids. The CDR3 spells CSVDNGYTF. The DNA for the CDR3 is TGCAGCGTTGATAATGGCTACACCTTC.

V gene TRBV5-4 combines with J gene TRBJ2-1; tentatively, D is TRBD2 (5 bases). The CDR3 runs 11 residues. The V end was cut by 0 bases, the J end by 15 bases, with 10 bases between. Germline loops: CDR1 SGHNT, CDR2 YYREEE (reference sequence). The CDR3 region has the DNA TGTGCCAGCAGCTTGGGGGGAGAAGGGTTCTTC. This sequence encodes CASSLGGEGFF.

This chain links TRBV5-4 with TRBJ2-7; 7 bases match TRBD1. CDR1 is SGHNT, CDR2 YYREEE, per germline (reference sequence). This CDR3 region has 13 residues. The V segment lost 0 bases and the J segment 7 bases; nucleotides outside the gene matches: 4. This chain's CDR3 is CASSLDRTGEQYF. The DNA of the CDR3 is TGTGCCAGCAGCTTGGACCGGACAGGAGAGCAGTACTTC.

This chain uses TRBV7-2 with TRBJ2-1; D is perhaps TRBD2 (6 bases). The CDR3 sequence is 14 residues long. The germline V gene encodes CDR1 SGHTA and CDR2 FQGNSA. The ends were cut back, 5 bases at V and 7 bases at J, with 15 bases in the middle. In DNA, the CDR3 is TGTGCCAGCAGCATCAGTGGCGGGAATAATGAGCAGTTCTTC. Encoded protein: CASSISGGNNEQFF.

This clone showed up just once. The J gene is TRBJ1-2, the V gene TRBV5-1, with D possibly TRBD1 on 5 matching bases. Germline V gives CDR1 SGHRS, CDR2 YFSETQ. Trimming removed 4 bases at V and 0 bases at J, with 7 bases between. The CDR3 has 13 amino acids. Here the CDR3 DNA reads TGCGCCAGCAGCAGGGACTCTAACTATGGCTACACCTTC. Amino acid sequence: CASSRDSNYGYTF.

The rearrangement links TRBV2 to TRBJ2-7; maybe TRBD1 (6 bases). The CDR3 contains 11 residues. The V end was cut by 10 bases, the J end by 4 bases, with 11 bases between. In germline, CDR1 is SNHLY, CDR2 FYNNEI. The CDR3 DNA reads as TGTGCCACCTCCAGGGGATACGAGCAGTACTTC. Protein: CATSRGYEQYF.

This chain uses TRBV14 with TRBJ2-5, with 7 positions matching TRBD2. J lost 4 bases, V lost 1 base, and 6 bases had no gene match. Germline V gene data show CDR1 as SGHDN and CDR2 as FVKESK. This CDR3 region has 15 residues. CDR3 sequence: CASSQGHGRRETQYF. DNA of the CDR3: TGTGCCAGCAGCCAAGGGCACGGGAGGAGAGAGACCCAGTACTTC.

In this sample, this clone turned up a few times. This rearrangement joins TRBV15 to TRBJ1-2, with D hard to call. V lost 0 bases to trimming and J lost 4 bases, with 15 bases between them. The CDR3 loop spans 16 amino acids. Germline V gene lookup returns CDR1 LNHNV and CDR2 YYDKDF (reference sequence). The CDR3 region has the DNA TGTGCCACCAGCAGAGATCGAGGTTCCCCAGGCTATGGCTACACCTTC. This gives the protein CATSRDRGSPGYGYTF.

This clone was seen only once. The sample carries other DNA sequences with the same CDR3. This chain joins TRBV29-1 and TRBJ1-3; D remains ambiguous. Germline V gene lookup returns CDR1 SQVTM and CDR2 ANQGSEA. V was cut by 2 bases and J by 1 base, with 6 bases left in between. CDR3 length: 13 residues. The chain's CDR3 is CSVERGSGNTIYF. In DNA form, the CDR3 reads TGCAGCGTTGAACGGGGATCTGGAAACACCATATATTTT.

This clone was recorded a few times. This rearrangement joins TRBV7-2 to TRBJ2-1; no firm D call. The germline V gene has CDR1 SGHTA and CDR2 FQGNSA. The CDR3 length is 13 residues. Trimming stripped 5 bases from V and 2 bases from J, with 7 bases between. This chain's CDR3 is CASSPQAYNEQFF. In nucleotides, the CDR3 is TGTGCCAGCAGCCCCCAGGCCTACAATGAGCAGTTCTTC.

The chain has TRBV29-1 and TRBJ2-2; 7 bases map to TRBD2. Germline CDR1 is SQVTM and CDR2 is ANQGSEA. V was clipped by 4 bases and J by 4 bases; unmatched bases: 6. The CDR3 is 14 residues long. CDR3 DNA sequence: TGCAGCGTTGTATGGGGGAGGGCCACCGGGGAGCTGTTTTTT. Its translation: CSVVWGRATGELFF.

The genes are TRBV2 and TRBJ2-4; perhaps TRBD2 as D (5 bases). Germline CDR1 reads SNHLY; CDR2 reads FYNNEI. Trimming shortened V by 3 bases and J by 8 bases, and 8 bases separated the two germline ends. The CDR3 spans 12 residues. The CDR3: CASSDQRDIQYF. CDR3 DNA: TGTGCCAGCAGTGACCAGAGGGACATTCAGTACTTC. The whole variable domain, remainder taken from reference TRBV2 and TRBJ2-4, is EPEVTQTPSHQVTQMGQEVILRCVPISNHLYFYWYRQILGQKVEFLVSFYNNEISEKSEIFDDQFSVERPDGSNFTLKIRSTKLEDSAMYFCASSDQRDIQYFGAGTRLSVL.

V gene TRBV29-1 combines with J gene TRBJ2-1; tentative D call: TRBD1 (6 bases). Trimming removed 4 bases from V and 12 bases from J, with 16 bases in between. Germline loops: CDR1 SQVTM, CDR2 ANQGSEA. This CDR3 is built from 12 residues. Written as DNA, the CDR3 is TGCAGCGTTGCTTTGGGACAAAAGGGGCAGTTCTTC. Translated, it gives CSVALGQKGQFF.

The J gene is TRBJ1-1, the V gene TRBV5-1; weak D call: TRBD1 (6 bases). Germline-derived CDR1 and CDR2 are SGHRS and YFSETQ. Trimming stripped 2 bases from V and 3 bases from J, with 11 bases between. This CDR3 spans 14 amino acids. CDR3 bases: TGCGCCAGCAGCTTACAGGGAAGGCACACTGAAGCTTTCTTT. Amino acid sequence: CASSLQGRHTEAFF. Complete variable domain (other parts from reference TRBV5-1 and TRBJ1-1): KAGVTQTPRYLIKTRGQQVTLSCSPISGHRSVSWYQQTPGQGLQFLFEYFSETQRNKGNFPGRFSGRQFSNSRSEMNVSTLELGDSALYLCASSLQGRHTEAFFGQGTRLTVV.

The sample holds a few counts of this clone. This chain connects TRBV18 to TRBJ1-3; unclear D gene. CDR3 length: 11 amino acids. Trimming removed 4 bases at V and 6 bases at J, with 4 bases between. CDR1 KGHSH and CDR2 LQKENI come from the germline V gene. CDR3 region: CASSRPNTIYF. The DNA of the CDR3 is TGTGCCAGCTCACGGCCAAACACCATATATTTT.